The sequence of this TCR beta chain was determined in a study of blood T cell repertoires in COVID-19. The age range of participants was 18 to 89 years, with residence in under 25 US areas. Recovered status applied to Cohort 3 donors who had two consecutive negative PCRs. It also applied to those with clearance or with symptom resolution. Method: immunoSEQ multiplex PCR; TCRdb's copy keeps in-frame clones and lacks some. The repertoire has about 310,000 clones, 89% of them found once; the top ten carry over 9%. The CDR3 consists of 16 residues. Germline lookup yields CDR1 LNHDA and CDR2 SQIVND (reference sequence). Trimming cost V 7 bases and J 0 bases; bases outside gene matches: 6.

The rearrangement joins TRBV19 to TRBJ2-6; 7 bases fit TRBD1. This clonotype originated in a woman aged 25-40 years who had recovered from COVID-19. What was sequenced was PBMCs or T cells enriched from blood (not recorded which). The chain's CDR3 is CASIVTGDSGANVLTF. The DNA of the CDR3 is TGTGCCAGTATCGTCACAGGGGACTCTGGGGCCAACGTCCTGACTTTC.